This T cell receptor (beta chain) was recorded in a study of shared T cell receptors in the human thymus. Libraries were prepared by immunoSEQ multiplex PCR; TCRdb keeps only in-frame clonotypes and omits some of them. The table records some 700,000 clones, approximately 90% of them present only once. In addition, the sample was reused for a study of human thymus T cells.

The origin of this receptor is a boy under three years old with a congenital heart defect. The sample taken for sequencing was thymocytes.

The CDR3 region has the DNA TGTGCCAGCAGGGCCGGGACAGGGGGCGGGTTGACAGATACGCAGTATTTT. Protein sequence: CASRAGTGGGLTDTQYF. This chain connects TRBV5-6 to TRBJ2-3, with 12 nucleotides matching TRBD1. Germline V gene sequence: CDR1 SGHDT, CDR2 YYEEEE. This CDR3 contains 17 residues. J lost 3 bases, V lost 5 bases, and 10 bases had no gene match.